These T cell receptor beta chains were read from a single sample in a study of cytomegalovirus exposure and HLA in healthy donors. Sequencing used immunoSEQ multiplex PCR; TCRdb keeps in-frame clones, though not all of them. The sample consists of 150,000 to 200,000 clones, around 80% of them appearing once. Material for sequencing was PBMCs. The receptors here all came from a man aged 35 to 55 in good health and CMV-seronegative. Each CDR3 is given with its conserved first and last residue. Each record gives: V gene, J gene, clone size, D gene, CDR3 DNA, CDR3 protein. The D gene is left open where the match is weak. Clone sizes are given selectively: once, few, many, or a class where the clone is expanded.

TRBV28	TRBJ1-5	NA	NA	TGTGCCAGCAGTTTCAACTCACCTAAATATAGCAATCAGCCCCAGCATTTT	CASSFNSPKYSNQPQHF
TRBV6-5	TRBJ1-2	NA	NA	TGTGCCAGCAAGGGGCTCTATGGCTACACCTTC	CASKGLYGYTF
TRBV28	TRBJ2-7	NA	NA	TGTGCCAGCAGGGATGGACTGACTAAGCAGTACTTC	CASRDGLTKQYF
TRBV4-1	TRBJ2-7	NA	TRBD2	TGCGCCAGCAGCCGAGCCGGGACTAGCGGGAGTATCCCCTACGAGCAGTACTTC	CASSRAGTSGSIPYEQYF
TRBV18	TRBJ2-7	NA	TRBD1	TGTGCCAGCTCACCAAAAACAGGGGTGGGAGAGCAGTACTTC	CASSPKTGVGEQYF
TRBV7-2	TRBJ2-7	NA	TRBD2	TGTGCCAGCAGCTTCACTTCGGCTAGCGGGGGGGGCGAGCAGTACTTC	CASSFTSASGGGEQYF
TRBV14	TRBJ2-7	NA	NA	TGTGCCAGCAGCCAAGATCGAATGGACAGGACTATAGAGCAGTACTTC	CASSQDRMDRTIEQYF
TRBV7-8	TRBJ2-5	NA	TRBD2	TGTGCCAGCAGCGCCACTAGCGGGAGGGCCGTAGAGACCCAGTACTTC	CASSATSGRAVETQYF
TRBV5-8	TRBJ2-6	NA	NA	TGTGCCAGCAGCTTAGGGGTTCTTGGGGCCAACGTCCTGACTTTC	CASSLGVLGANVLTF
TRBV5-4	TRBJ2-2	once	NA	TGTGCCAGCAGCTTGGGAGGAGGATCTTTAATGTCGGACACCGGGGAGCTGTTTTTT	CASSLGGGSLMSDTGELFF
TRBV28	TRBJ2-5	once	NA	TGTGCCAGCTCCGGAGCCATGCGGCTCGTTCAAGAGACCCAGTACTTC	CASSGAMRLVQETQYF
TRBV7-2	TRBJ2-7	NA	NA	TGTGCCAGCAGTCTGACCCACGGGTCGTACTCCTACGAGCAGTACTTC	CASSLTHGSYSYEQYF
TRBV9	TRBJ2-2	NA	TRBD2	TGTGCCAGCAGCTCGCTAGCGGGAGGGATTAACACCGGGGAGCTGTTTTTT	CASSSLAGGINTGELFF
TRBV18	TRBJ2-7	NA	TRBD1	TGTGCCAGCTCACCACACAGGGGCGGCGAGCAGTACTTC	CASSPHRGGEQYF
TRBV28	TRBJ2-2	NA	TRBD2	TGTGCCAGCAGTTCCCTCCCCTTAGCGGGGAAAAACACCGGGGAGCTGTTTTTT	CASSSLPLAGKNTGELFF
TRBV6-6	TRBJ2-4	NA	NA	TGTGCCAGCAAAGCCGGGAGAGTCATTCAGTACTTC	CASKAGRVIQYF
TRBV5-1	TRBJ2-7	NA	TRBD2	TGCGCCAGCAGCCGCTCAGCGGGAGAAGCCGAGCAGTACTTC	CASSRSAGEAEQYF
TRBV11-2	TRBJ1-4	NA	TRBD1	TGTGCCAGCAGCCGGCCGGGACAGGGAGGGGAAAAACTGTTTTTT	CASSRPGQGGEKLFF
TRBV5-4	TRBJ2-7	NA	NA	TGTGCCAGCAGCCCTGTTGGGGGCGGTCGTTTTGGTGAGCAGTACTTC	CASSPVGGGRFGEQYF
TRBV7-2	TRBJ1-6	NA	TRBD1	TGTGCCAGCAGCTTGGGACAGGGCGGTTCACCCCTCCACTTT	CASSLGQGGSPLHF